The 4 T cell receptor beta chains below all came from one sample that was sequenced in a study of radiation and T cells in renal cell carcinoma. This sample's time point: baseline pretreatment blood. Sample treatment: 15 Gy SBRT to primary tumor, nephrectomy 4 weeks later. Sequenced by immunoSEQ multiplex PCR; TCRdb stores in-frame clones only, minus some. This table holds around 140,000 clones, about 88% found once. The sequencing here drew on blood, taken from a patient whose treatment included radiotherapy and nephrectomy. The source of these receptors is a woman between 70 and 85 years old with renal cell carcinoma.

This clone appeared once. The chain combines TRBV5-4 with TRBJ2-5; 16 nucleotides agree with TRBD2. The CDR3 is 16 amino acids. J lost 5 bases, V lost 4 bases, and 5 bases had no gene match. Germline V CDR1 and CDR2: SGHNT, YYREEE (reference sequence). The CDR3 sequence: CASSMGLAGGVETQYF. As DNA, the CDR3 is TGTGCCAGCAGCATGGGACTAGCGGGGGGGGTCGAGACCCAGTACTTC.

The rearrangement uses TRBV28 and TRBJ1-5; D unresolved. Deletions cut 2 bases from V and 0 bases from J, with 5 bases between. In germline, CDR1 is MDHEN, CDR2 SYDVKM. The CDR3 runs to 14 residues. The CDR3 protein is CASSLPNSNQPQHF. Written as DNA, the CDR3 is TGTGCCAGCAGTTTACCAAATAGCAATCAGCCCCAGCATTTT.

The chain carries TRBV10-3 and TRBJ1-3; D remains ambiguous. V lost 0 bases and J 2 bases, leaving 8 bases between the germline ends. This CDR3 has 15 residues. CDR1 ENHRY and CDR2 SYGVKD come from the germline V gene. CDR3 in amino acids: CAISESAGPGNTIYF. The CDR3, as DNA: TGTGCCATCAGTGAGTCCGCGGGTCCTGGAAACACCATATATTTT.

Only a few counts were recorded for this clone. The V and J genes are TRBV30 and TRBJ1-1, with a tentative D call TRBD1 (6 bases). Trimming removed 1 base at V and 4 bases at J, with 16 bases between. The CDR3 loop spans 15 amino acids. Germline lookup yields CDR1 GTSNPN and CDR2 SVGIG (reference sequence). The DNA of the CDR3 is TGTGCCTGGAGTGGGGCCTTGGGGGGCGGCACTGAAGCTTTCTTT. Protein sequence: CAWSGALGGGTEAFF.